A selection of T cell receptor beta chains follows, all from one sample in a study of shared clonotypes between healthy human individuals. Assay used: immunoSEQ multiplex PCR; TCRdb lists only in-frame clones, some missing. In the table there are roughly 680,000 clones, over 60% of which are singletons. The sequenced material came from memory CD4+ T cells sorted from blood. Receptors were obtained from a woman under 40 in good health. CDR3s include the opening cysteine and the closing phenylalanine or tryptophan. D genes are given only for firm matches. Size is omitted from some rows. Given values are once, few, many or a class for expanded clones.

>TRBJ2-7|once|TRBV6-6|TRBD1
CASSADRVYEQYF
TGTGCCAGCAGTGCCGACAGGGTCTACGAGCAGTACTTC
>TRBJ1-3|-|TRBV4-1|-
CASSQAPTGAKGNTIYF
TGCGCCAGCAGCCAAGCCCCAACAGGAGCAAAAGGAAACACCATATATTTT
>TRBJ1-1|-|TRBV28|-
CASSLQVNTEAFF
TGTGCCAGCAGTTTACAGGTTAACACTGAAGCTTTCTTT
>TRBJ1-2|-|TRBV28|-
CASSLAHGDGYTF
TGTGCCAGCAGTTTGGCCCATGGCGATGGCTACACCTTC
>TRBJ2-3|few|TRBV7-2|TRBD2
CASTRAGGSQGGTQYF
TGTGCCAGTACAAGAGCGGGAGGCTCCCAGGGCGGTACGCAGTATTTT
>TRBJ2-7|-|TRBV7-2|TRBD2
CASSLLRASGSGNEQYF
TGTGCCAGCAGCTTACTTAGGGCTAGCGGGAGTGGTAACGAGCAGTACTTC
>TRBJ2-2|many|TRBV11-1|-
CASKIGGTGELFF
TGTGCCAGCAAAATCGGCGGGACCGGGGAGCTGTTTTTT
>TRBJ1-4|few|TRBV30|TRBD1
CAWSVQGSVEKLFF
TGTGCCTGGAGTGTACAGGGGTCAGTCGAAAAACTGTTTTTT
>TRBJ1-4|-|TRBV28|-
CASSPGAGDEKLFF
TGTGCCAGCAGTCCCGGGGCTGGGGATGAAAAACTGTTTTTT
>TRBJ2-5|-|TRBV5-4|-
CASSWTVQETQYF
TGTGCCAGCAGCTGGACAGTCCAAGAGACCCAGTACTTC
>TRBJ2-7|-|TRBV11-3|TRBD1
CASSKGQAYEQYF
TGTGCCAGCAGCAAGGGACAGGCCTACGAGCAGTACTTC
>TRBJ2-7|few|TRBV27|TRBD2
CASSLSGSFTYEQYF
TGTGCCAGCAGTTTAAGCGGGAGTTTCACCTACGAGCAGTACTTC